This entry describes one T cell receptor beta chain. These data are taken from a study of blood T cell repertoires in COVID-19. Overall study context: COVID-19 samples, acute and convalescent, were from the United States, Italy and Spain. PBMCs, B-cell-depleted T cells, or T cells provided the cDNA or gDNA that made up the material.

The germline CDR1 and CDR2 sequences are SEHNR and FQNEAQ (reference sequence). The CDR3 contains 17 residues. Trimming removed 4 bases from V and 0 bases from J; junction bases left unmatched: 2. The method was immunoSEQ multiplex PCR; TCRdb's version includes in-frame clones alone and lacks a portion of them. Of a few hundred thousand clones listed, more than 85% are singletons. Sequencing was performed on peripheral blood. The receptor comes from a middle-aged man with active or convalescent COVID-19. The gene calls are TRBV7-9 and TRBJ2-5; 16 bases line up with TRBD2. CDR3 region: CASSSGLAGGYQETQYF. DNA for the CDR3: TGTGCCAGCAGCTCGGGACTAGCGGGGGGGTACCAAGAGACCCAGTACTTC.